Below, one TCR beta chain is given with its context. Its antigen is not yet known. Base-call qualities are not available, and no considerably larger clone is one nucleotide away. These data belong to a study of control samples from healthy donors and cancer patients (dated by TCRdb to the early 2020s). The germline V gene encodes CDR1 ENHRY and CDR2 SYGVKD. From its cysteine to its phenylalanine, the CDR3 spans 15 amino acids. Of all the DNA, just the CDR3 is kept, 45 bases in frame from base 1. The junction shows trimming of 1 base on V and 1 base on J, plus 10 bases between the germline ends. Receptor libraries were prepared by the immunoSEQ multiplex PCR assay. The table was pulled from immuneACCESS by TCRdb, which kept in-frame rearrangements only. Such tables lose some clones; where checked, under half of the loss comes from unresolved V genes, and the rest has no known cause. The table for this sample lists some 150,000 clones; 85% to 95% of them were counted only once. Approximately 5.5% of the sample goes to the ten largest clones.

The source of this sequence is a man in his forties in good health. The rearrangement joined TRBV10-3 to TRBJ1-2; TRBD1 is possibly the D segment (5 matching bases). Material: blood. Here is the DNA: TGTGCCATCAGTGAGTTCGCAGGGAGTAACTATGGCTACACCTTC. It specifies CAISEFAGSNYGYTF.